This T cell receptor (beta chain) was sequenced during a study of T cell clones after liver transplantation. The method was immunoSEQ multiplex PCR; TCRdb's version includes in-frame clones alone and lacks a portion of them. Here the sample spans 7,500 to 9,500 clones, about four fifths being singletons. The germline V gene encodes CDR1 MDHEN and CDR2 SYDVKM. The CDR3 is 13 residues long. Trimming shortened V by 7 bases and J by 1 base, and 11 bases separated the two germline ends. CD3+CD4+ and CD3+CD8+ cells were FACS-sorted from thawed unstimulated PBMCs. This receptor was taken from a human donor who received a liver transplant. V and J are TRBV28 and TRBJ2-7; D may be TRBD1 (6 bases). The starting material was CD8+ T cells from blood, obtained before liver transplant. CDR3 bases: TGTGCCAGCACCCCACAGGGTTCCTACGAGCAGTACTTC. It translates to CASTPQGSYEQYF.